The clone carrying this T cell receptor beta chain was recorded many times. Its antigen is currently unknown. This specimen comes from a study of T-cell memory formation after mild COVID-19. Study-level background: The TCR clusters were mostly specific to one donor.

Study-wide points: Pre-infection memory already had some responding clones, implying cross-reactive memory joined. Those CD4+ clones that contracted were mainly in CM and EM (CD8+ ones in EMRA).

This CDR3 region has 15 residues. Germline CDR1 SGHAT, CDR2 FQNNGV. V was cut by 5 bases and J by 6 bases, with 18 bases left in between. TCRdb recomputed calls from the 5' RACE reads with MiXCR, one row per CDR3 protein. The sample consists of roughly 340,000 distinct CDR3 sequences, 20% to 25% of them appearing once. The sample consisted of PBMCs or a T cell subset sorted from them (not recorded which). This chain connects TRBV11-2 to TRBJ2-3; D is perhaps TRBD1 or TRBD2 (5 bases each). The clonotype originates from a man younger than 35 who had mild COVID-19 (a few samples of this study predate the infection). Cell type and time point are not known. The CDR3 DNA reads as TGTGCCAGCAGCAGAGACGGGACCCGAGGGGATACGCAGTATTTT. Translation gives CASSRDGTRGDTQYF.